This record covers a single TCR beta chain. Its antigen is as yet unknown. The PCR was carried out with 60 Vbeta primers and 13 Jbeta primers. Some clones are missing from TCRdb's copy, which holds only in-frame ones; the method was immunoSEQ multiplex PCR. Of 95,000 to 100,000 clones listed, more than 70% are singletons. The CDR3 is 14 amino acids. CDR1 LNHDA and CDR2 SQIVND come from the germline V gene (reference sequence). Trimming shortened V by 5 bases and J by 3 bases, and 13 bases separated the two germline ends. This sample stems from a study of cytomegalovirus exposure and HLA in healthy donors. Study-level points and caveats: In a later analysis, HLA-C alleles had the fewest associated TCRs, DRB1 alleles the most. Rare TCR sequences dominated, though some public TCRs recurred in many donors. TCR beta V- and J-gene trimming was later associated with a missense DCLRE1C variant. Researchers reported from a later analysis that most CMV-associated TCR beta chains appeared HLA-restricted.

This receptor was obtained from a female donor in good health and CMV-seronegative. The rearrangement uses TRBV19 and TRBJ1-1, with D uncertain. The specimen was PBMCs. CDR3 sequence (DNA): TGTGCCAGTAGTCTAACCCCCGGGGACACTGAAGCTTTCTTT. Translated: CASSLTPGDTEAFF.